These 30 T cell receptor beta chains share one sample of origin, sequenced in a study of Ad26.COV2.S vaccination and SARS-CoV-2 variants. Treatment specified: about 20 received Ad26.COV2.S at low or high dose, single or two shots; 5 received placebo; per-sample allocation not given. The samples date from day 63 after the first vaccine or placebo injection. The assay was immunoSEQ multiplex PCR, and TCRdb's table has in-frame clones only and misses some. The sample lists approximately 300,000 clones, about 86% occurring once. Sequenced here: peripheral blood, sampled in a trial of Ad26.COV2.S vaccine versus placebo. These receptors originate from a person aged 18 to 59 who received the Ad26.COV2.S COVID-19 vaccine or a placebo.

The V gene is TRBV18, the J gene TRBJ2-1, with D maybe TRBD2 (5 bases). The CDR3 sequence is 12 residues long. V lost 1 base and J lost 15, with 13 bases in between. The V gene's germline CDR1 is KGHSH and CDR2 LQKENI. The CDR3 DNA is TGTGCCAGCTCACCACTCGGACTCGAGGGGTTCTTC. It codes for CASSPLGLEGFF.

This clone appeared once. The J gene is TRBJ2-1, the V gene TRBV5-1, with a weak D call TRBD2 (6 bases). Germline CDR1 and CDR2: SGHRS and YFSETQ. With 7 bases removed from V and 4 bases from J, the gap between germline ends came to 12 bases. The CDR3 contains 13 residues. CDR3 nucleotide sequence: TGCGCCAGCGGCGGGGAGTCGTACAATGAGCAGTTCTTC. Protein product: CASGGESYNEQFF.

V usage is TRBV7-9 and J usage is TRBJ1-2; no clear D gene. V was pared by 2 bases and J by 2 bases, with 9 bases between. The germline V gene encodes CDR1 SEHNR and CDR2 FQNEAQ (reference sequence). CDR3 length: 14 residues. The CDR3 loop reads CASSLLGGNYGYTF. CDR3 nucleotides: TGTGCCAGCAGCTTACTAGGTGGGAACTATGGCTACACCTTC.

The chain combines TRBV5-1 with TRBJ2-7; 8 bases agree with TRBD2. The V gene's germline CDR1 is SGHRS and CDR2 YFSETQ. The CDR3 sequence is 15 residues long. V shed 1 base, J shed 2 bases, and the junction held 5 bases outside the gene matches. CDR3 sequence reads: CASSLYGGETYEQYF. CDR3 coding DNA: TGCGCCAGCAGCTTGTACGGGGGGGAAACCTACGAGCAGTACTTC.

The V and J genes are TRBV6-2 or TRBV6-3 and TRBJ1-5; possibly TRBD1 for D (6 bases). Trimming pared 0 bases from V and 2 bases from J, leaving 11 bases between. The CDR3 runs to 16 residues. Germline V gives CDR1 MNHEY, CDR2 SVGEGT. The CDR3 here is CASSYSTGAGNQPQHF. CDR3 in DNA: TGTGCCAGCAGTTACTCGACGGGGGCAGGCAATCAGCCCCAGCATTTT.

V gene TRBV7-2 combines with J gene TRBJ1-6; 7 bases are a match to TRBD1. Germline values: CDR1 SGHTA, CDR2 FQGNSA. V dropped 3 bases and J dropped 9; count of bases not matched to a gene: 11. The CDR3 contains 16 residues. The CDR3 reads CASSFIGQGEGSPLHF. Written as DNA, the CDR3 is TGTGCCAGCAGCTTTATTGGGCAGGGGGAAGGTTCACCCCTCCACTTT.

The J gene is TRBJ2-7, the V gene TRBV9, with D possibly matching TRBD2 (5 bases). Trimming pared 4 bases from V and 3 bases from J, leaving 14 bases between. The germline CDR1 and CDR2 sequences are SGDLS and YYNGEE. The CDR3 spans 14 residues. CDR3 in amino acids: CASSSSSGGYEQYF. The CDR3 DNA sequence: TGTGCCAGCAGCTCTAGCTCGGGCGGCTACGAGCAGTACTTC.

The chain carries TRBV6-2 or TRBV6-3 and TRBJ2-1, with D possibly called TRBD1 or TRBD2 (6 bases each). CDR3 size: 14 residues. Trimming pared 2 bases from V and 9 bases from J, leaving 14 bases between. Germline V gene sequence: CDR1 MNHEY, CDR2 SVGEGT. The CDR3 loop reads CASSYGTGAIEQFF. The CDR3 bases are TGTGCCAGCAGTTACGGGACGGGGGCTATTGAGCAGTTCTTC.

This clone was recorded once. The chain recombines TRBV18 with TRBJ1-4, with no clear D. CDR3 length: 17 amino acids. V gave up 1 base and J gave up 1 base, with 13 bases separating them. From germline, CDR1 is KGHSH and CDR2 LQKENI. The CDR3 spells CASSPRPTTGTNEKLFF. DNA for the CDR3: TGTGCCAGCTCACCACGACCTACAACGGGAACTAATGAAAAACTGTTTTTT. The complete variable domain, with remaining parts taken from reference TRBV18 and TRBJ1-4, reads NAGVMQNPRHLVRRRGQEARLRCSPMKGHSHVYWYRQLPEEGLKFMVYLQKENIIDESGMPKERFSAEFPKEGPSILRIQQVVRGDSAAYFCASSPRPTTGTNEKLFFGSGTQLSVL.

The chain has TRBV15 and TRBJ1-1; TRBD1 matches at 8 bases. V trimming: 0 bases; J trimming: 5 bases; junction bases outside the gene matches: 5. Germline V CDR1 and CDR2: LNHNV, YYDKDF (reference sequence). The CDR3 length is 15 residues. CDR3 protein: CATSRDLTGGTEAFF. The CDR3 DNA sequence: TGTGCCACCAGCAGAGACCTCACAGGGGGGACTGAAGCTTTCTTT.

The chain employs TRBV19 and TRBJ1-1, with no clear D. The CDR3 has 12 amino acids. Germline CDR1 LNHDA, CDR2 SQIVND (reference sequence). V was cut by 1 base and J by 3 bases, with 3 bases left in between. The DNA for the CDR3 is TGTGCCAGTAGTATAGCAGACACTGAAGCTTTCTTT. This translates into CASSIADTEAFF.

CDR3 nucleotide sequence: TGTGCCAGAAGCTTGGATACGGTCGACAGGGTCTATGAAAAACTGTTTTTT. This codes for CARSLDTVDRVYEKLFF. The chain employs TRBV5-3 and TRBJ1-4, with 7 bases identical to TRBD1. TRBV5-3 is sorted into the ORF group, with uncertain function. CDR3 size: 17 residues. V dropped 0 bases and J dropped 6; count of bases not matched to a gene: 11.

CDR3 DNA: TGTGCCAGCAGCGACAAAGACTGGGAGCAAGAGACCCAGTACTTC. Amino acid sequence: CASSDKDWEQETQYF. The chain is built from TRBV7-2 and TRBJ2-5, with D possibly being TRBD2 (5 bases). The CDR3 length is 15 residues. Germline lookup yields CDR1 SGHTA and CDR2 FQGNSA. V was shortened by 5 bases and J by 2 bases, with 15 bases between the two germline ends.

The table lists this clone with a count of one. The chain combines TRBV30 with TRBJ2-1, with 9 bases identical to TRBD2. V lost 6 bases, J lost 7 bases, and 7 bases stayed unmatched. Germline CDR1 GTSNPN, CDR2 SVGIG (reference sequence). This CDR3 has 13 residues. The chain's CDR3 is CACSTSGWNEQFF. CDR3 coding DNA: TGTGCCTGCTCGACTAGCGGTTGGAATGAGCAGTTCTTC.

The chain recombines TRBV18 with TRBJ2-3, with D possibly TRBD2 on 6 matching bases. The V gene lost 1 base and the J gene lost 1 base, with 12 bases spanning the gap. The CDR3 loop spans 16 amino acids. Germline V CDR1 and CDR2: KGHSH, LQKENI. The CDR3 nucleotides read TGTGCCAGCTCACCACTCGGGGGACCACGCACAGATACGCAGTATTTT. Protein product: CASSPLGGPRTDTQYF.

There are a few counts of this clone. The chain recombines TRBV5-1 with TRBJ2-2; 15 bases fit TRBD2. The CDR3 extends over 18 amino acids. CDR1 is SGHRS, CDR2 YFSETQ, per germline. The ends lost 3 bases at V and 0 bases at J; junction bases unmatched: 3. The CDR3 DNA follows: TGCGCCAGCAGCTGGGGACTAGCGGGGGGCCCGAACACCGGGGAGCTGTTTTTT. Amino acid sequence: CASSWGLAGGPNTGELFF. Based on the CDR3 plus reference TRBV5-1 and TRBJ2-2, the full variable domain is KAGVTQTPRYLIKTRGQQVTLSCSPISGHRSVSWYQQTPGQGLQFLFEYFSETQRNKGNFPGRFSGRQFSNSRSEMNVSTLELGDSALYLCASSWGLAGGPNTGELFFGEGSRLTVL.

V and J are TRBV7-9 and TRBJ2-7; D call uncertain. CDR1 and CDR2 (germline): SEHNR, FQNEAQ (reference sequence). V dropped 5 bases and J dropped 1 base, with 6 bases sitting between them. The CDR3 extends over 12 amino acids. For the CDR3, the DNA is TGTGCCAGCAGCCAATTTTCCTACGAGCAGTACTTC. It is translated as CASSQFSYEQYF.

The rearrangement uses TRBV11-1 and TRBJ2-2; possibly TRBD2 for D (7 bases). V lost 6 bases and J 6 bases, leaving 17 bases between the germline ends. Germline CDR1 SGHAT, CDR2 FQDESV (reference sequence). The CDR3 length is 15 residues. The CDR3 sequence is CASRRSRGGAGELFF. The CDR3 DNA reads TGTGCCAGCAGACGCAGCAGGGGAGGGGCCGGGGAGCTGTTTTTT. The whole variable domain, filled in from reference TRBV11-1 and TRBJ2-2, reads EAEVAQSPRYKITEKSQAVAFWCDPISGHATLYWYRQILGQGPELLVQFQDESVVDDSQLPKDRFSAERLKGVDSTLKIQPAELGDSAMYLCASRRSRGGAGELFFGEGSRLTVL.

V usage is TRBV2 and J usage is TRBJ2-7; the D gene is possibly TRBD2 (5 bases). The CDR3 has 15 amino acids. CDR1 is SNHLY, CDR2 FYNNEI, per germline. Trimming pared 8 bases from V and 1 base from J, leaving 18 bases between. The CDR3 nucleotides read TGTGCCAGCGCCCGTCGAGCGGCCCTTTCCTACGAGCAGTACTTC. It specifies CASARRAALSYEQYF.

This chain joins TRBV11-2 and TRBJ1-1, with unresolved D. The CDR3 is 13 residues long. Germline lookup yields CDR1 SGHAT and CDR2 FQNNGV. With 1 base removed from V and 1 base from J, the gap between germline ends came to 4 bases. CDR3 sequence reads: CASSLGQNTEAFF. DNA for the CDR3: TGTGCCAGCAGCTTAGGTCAGAACACTGAAGCTTTCTTT.

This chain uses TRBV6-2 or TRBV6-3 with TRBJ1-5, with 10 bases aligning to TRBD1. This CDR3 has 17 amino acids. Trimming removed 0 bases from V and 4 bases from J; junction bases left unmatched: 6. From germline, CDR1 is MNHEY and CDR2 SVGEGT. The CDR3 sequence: CASSYSLAGQGNQPQHF. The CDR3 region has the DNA TGTGCCAGCAGTTACTCGTTGGCGGGACAGGGGAATCAGCCCCAGCATTTT.

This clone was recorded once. The CDR3 is CASSRTSGGSPGSRTQYF. CDR3 DNA sequence: TGTGCCAGCAGCCGCACTAGCGGGGGTTCCCCTGGGAGTCGCACGCAGTATTTT. This chain joins TRBV7-2 and TRBJ2-3; TRBD2 agrees at 11 bases. The CDR3 extends over 18 amino acids. Germline V lookup: CDR1 SGHTA, CDR2 FQGNSA. Germline trimming cut 5 bases from V and 9 bases from J; bases unmatched to any gene: 19.

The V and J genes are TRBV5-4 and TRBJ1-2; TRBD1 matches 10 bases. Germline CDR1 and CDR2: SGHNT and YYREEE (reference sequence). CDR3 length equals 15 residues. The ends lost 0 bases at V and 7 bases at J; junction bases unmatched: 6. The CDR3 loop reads CASSLEGTGVSGYTF. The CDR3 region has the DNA TGTGCCAGCAGCTTGGAAGGGACAGGGGTGTCTGGCTACACCTTC. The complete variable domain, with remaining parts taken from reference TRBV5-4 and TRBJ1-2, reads ETGVTQSPTHLIKTRGQQVTLRCSSQSGHNTVSWYQQALGQGPQFIFQYYREEENGRGNFPPRFSGLQFPNYSSELNVNALELDDSALYLCASSLEGTGVSGYTFGSGTRLTVV.

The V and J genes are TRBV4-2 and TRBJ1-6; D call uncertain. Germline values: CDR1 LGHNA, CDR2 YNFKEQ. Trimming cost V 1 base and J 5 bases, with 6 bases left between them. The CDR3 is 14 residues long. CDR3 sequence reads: CASSQVENNSPLHF. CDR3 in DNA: TGTGCCAGCAGCCAAGTCGAAAATAATTCACCCCTCCACTTT.

This CDR3 reads CASSPLPGGATDTQYF. In DNA form, the CDR3 reads TGTGCCAGCAGCCCATTGCCGGGAGGGGCCACAGATACGCAGTATTTT. The rearrangement joins TRBV3-1 (or the pseudogene TRBV3-2) to TRBJ2-3, with 8 bases that match TRBD2. The CDR3 totals 16 residues. Germline V gene data show CDR1 as LGHDT and CDR2 as YNNKEL (reference sequence). V shed 4 bases and J 2 bases; nucleotides not matched to a gene: 8.

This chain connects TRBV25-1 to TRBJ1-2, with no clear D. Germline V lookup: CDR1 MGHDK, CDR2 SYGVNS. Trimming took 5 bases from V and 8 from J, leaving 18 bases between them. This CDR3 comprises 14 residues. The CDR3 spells CASSQSPTNRGYTF. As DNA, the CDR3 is TGTGCCAGCAGTCAATCTCCGACTAATCGGGGCTACACCTTC.

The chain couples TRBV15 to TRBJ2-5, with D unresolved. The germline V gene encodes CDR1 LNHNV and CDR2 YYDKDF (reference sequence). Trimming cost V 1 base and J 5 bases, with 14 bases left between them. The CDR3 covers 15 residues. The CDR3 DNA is TGTGCCACCAGCAGAGTAAGCTCAGGCATGGAGACCCAGTACTTC. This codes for CATSRVSSGMETQYF.

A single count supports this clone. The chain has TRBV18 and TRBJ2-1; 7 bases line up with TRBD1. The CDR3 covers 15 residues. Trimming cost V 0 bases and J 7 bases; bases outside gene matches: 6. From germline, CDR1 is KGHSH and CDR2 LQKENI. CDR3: CASSPPTGKVNEQFF. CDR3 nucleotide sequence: TGTGCCAGCTCACCACCGACAGGGAAGGTAAATGAGCAGTTCTTC. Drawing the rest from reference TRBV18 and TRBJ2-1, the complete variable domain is NAGVMQNPRHLVRRRGQEARLRCSPMKGHSHVYWYRQLPEEGLKFMVYLQKENIIDESGMPKERFSAEFPKEGPSILRIQQVVRGDSAAYFCASSPPTGKVNEQFFGPGTRLTVL.

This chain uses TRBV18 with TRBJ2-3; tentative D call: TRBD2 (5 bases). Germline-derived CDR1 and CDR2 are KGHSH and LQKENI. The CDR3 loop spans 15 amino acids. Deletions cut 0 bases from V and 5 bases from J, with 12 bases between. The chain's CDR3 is CASSPPRAEGDTQYF. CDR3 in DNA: TGTGCCAGCTCACCACCGCGGGCCGAAGGAGATACGCAGTATTTT.

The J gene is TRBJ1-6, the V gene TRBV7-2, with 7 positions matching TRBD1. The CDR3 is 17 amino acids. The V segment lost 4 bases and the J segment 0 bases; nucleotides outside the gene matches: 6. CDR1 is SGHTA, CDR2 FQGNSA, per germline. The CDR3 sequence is CASSWTGTSSYNSPLHF. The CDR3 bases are TGTGCCAGCAGCTGGACAGGAACAAGCTCCTATAATTCACCCCTCCACTTT.